This T cell receptor (beta chain) was found in a study of blood T cell repertoires in COVID-19. Across the whole study: The study drew acute and convalescent COVID-19 samples from the United States, Italy and Spain. In each case, the material was cDNA or gDNA derived from T cells, B-cell-depleted T cells, or PBMCs.

Per the original data handling: Reference gene primers were amplified, and this amplification served to estimate nucleated cell counts. The method was immunoSEQ multiplex PCR; TCRdb's version includes in-frame clones alone and lacks a portion of them. D and trimming were read from the DNA, whereas the V and J calls and clone size are those reported in that table. This sample has 98,000 or so clones, with roughly 91% found just once. V lost 4 bases to trimming and J lost 2 bases, with 16 bases between them. The CDR3 runs 16 residues. Germline V gene sequence: CDR1 SGHNT, CDR2 YYREEE (reference sequence).

The receptor was derived from a human donor in a cohort sampled during active COVID-19. The chain recombines TRBV5-4 with TRBJ2-1; D perhaps matches TRBD2 (6 bases). Sequenced sample: peripheral blood. The CDR3 protein is CASSPRDFFPYNEQFF. The CDR3, as DNA: TGTGCCAGCAGCCCCCGGGACTTCTTTCCCTACAATGAGCAGTTCTTC.